One sample yielded the 23 T cell receptor beta chains listed below, sequenced in a study of naive CD8 T cells in extremely preterm neonates. Here immunoSEQ multiplex PCR was the method, and the copy in TCRdb shows in-frame clones only, minus some. In the table there are roughly 5,000 clones, nearly 99% of which are singletons. Sample: naive CD8+ T cells from blood. All receptors come from a human donor in good health.

This clone was observed a single time. The V gene is TRBV6-6, the J gene TRBJ2-3; 7 bases align to TRBD2. The CDR3 consists of 16 residues. V was clipped by 7 bases and J by 4 bases; unmatched bases: 14. In germline, CDR1 is MNHNY, CDR2 SVGAGI (reference sequence). The chain's CDR3 is CASTRIAGAQPDTQYF. Here the CDR3 DNA reads TGTGCCAGCACCAGAATTGCGGGAGCCCAACCAGATACGCAGTATTTT.

The chain joins TRBV11-2 to TRBJ2-7; D gene ambiguous. V was pared by 4 bases and J by 0 bases, with 10 bases between. Germline V CDR1 and CDR2: SGHAT, FQNNGV. The length of the CDR3 is 14 residues. The CDR3 nucleotides read TGTGCCAGCAGCTCGTTTTTGAGCTCCTACGAGCAGTACTTC. Translating it yields CASSSFLSSYEQYF.

This clone was seen just once. The genes are TRBV13 and TRBJ2-5; 9 bases line up with TRBD2. Near its end, the DNA agrees better with TRBJ2-7, so the J call may be wrong. Germline V lookup: CDR1 PRHDT, CDR2 FYEKMQ (reference sequence). The CDR3 runs 15 residues. For the CDR3, the DNA is TGTGCCAGCAGCCCAACTAGCGGGCCCGCTTACGAGCAGTACTTC. Residues: CASSPTSGPAYEQYF.

The V and J genes are TRBV6-5 and TRBJ1-5; tentatively, D is TRBD1 (6 bases). This CDR3 spans 15 amino acids. The V end was cut by 5 bases, the J end by 0 bases, with 11 bases between. In germline, CDR1 is MNHEY, CDR2 SVGAGI. The CDR3 sequence is CASSLQGGSNQPQHF. The CDR3 nucleotides read TGTGCCAGCAGTCTACAGGGCGGTAGCAATCAGCCCCAGCATTTT.

The chain employs TRBV4-2 and TRBJ2-1, with D unclear. CDR1 is LGHNA and CDR2 is YNFKEQ in the germline V gene. V was trimmed by 0 bases and J by 6 bases, leaving 12 bases between them. This CDR3 is built from 15 residues. The CDR3 DNA reads TGTGCCAGCAGCCAAGAAGTGGGCAGGTTCAATGAGCAGTTCTTC. Protein sequence: CASSQEVGRFNEQFF.

Comments on this clone: Other nucleotide sequences from this sample produce the same CDR3. The rearrangement joins TRBV5-6 to TRBJ1-5; 9 bases fit TRBD1. Germline loops: CDR1 SGHDT, CDR2 YYEEEE. CDR3 length: 15 amino acids. V lost 0 bases and J lost 7; bases outside the gene matches: 5. The CDR3 sequence: CASSLAGQGRQPQHF. The CDR3 DNA follows: TGTGCCAGCAGCTTGGCAGGACAGGGGAGACAGCCCCAGCATTTT.

This chain links TRBV27 with TRBJ2-7, with 8 bases aligning to TRBD1. Germline V gene data show CDR1 as MNHEY and CDR2 as SMNVEV (reference sequence). The CDR3 is 15 residues long. V lost 3 bases and J lost 3; bases outside the gene matches: 7. CDR3 in amino acids: CASSLSGQGFYEQYF. The CDR3 bases are TGTGCCAGCAGTTTGTCCGGACAGGGATTCTACGAGCAGTACTTC.

The chain links TRBV27 to TRBJ2-7; 9 nucleotides align to TRBD2. This CDR3 spans 14 amino acids. Germline CDR1 and CDR2: MNHEY and SMNVEV (reference sequence). The V segment lost 5 bases and the J segment 7 bases; nucleotides outside the gene matches: 9. The CDR3 is CASSPGTSLTEQYF. CDR3 nucleotide sequence: TGTGCCAGCAGTCCCGGGACTAGCCTTACTGAGCAGTACTTC.

This chain's CDR3 is CAISEPRDRGGNQPQHF. The CDR3 DNA reads as TGTGCCATCAGTGAGCCCCGGGACAGGGGCGGGAATCAGCCCCAGCATTTT. The V and J genes are TRBV10-3 and TRBJ1-5; 10 bases are a match to TRBD1. The junction had 8 bases not matched to a gene; V was cut back by 2 bases and J by 4 bases. Per the germline V gene, CDR1 is ENHRY and CDR2 is SYGVKD. This CDR3 spans 17 amino acids.

The J gene is TRBJ1-1, the V gene TRBV5-8; D call uncertain. CDR1 SGHTS and CDR2 YDEGEE come from the germline V gene. V was shortened by 0 bases and J by 10 bases, with 7 bases between the two germline ends. This CDR3 region has 11 residues. CDR3 residues: CASSLGPRAFF. CDR3 in DNA: TGTGCCAGCAGCTTGGGTCCCCGAGCTTTCTTT. Using reference TRBV5-8 and TRBJ1-1 for the parts outside the CDR3, the full variable domain is EAGVTQSPTHLIKTRGQQATLRCSPISGHTSVYWYQQALGLGLQFLLWYDEGEERNRGNFPPRFSGRQFPNYSSELNVNALELEDSALYLCASSLGPRAFFGQGTRLTVV.

This chain connects TRBV9 to TRBJ2-3, with 13 bases fitting TRBD2. The CDR3 runs to 15 residues. From germline, CDR1 is SGDLS and CDR2 YYNGEE. The J segment lost 5 bases and the V segment lost 4 bases, leaving 4 bases of the junction unmatched. The CDR3 nucleotides are TGTGCCAGCAGCCCTACTAGCGGGAGGGGAGATACGCAGTATTTT. Its protein is CASSPTSGRGDTQYF.

The J gene is TRBJ1-6, the V gene TRBV11-2; the match to TRBD1 covers 9 bases. J was trimmed by 0 bases and V by 4 bases; bases with no gene match: 10. The CDR3 extends over 19 amino acids. Germline V gives CDR1 SGHAT, CDR2 FQNNGV. This chain's CDR3 is CASSSHRQGDSSYNSPLHF. The DNA of the CDR3 is TGTGCCAGCAGCTCACACCGACAGGGGGATAGCTCCTATAATTCACCCCTCCACTTT.

This rearrangement joins TRBV6-1 to TRBJ2-3; D uncertain. This CDR3 spans 11 amino acids. V lost 10 bases, J lost 2 bases, and 7 bases lay in between. Per the germline V gene, CDR1 is MNHNS and CDR2 is SASEGT. Written as DNA, the CDR3 is TGTGCCACCTTCTCCACAGATACGCAGTATTTT. This encodes CATFSTDTQYF.

This chain links TRBV25-1 with TRBJ1-2; the D is unclear. The germline V and J ends were trimmed by 1 base and 4 bases, with 13 bases remaining between them. In germline, CDR1 is MGHDK, CDR2 SYGVNS. CDR3 length: 15 amino acids. The CDR3 nucleotides are TGTGCCAGCAGTGAATTTGGAGGAGCGATCTATGGCTACACCTTC. It translates to CASSEFGGAIYGYTF.

The chain has TRBV15 and TRBJ2-1; 8 bases line up with TRBD1. With V trimmed by 5 bases and J by 3 bases, 6 bases remained unmatched. Germline lookup yields CDR1 LNHNV and CDR2 YYDKDF (reference sequence). The CDR3 loop spans 15 amino acids. Written as DNA, the CDR3 is TGTGCCACCAGCGGCCCCGGACAGGGCTACAATGAGCAGTTCTTC. Its translation is CATSGPGQGYNEQFF.

The chain couples TRBV7-9 to TRBJ2-7, with D maybe TRBD2 (6 bases). Germline CDR1 reads SEHNR; CDR2 reads FQNEAQ (reference sequence). The V and J ends lost 6 bases and 0 bases respectively, with 15 bases between them. The CDR3 length is 15 residues. The DNA for the CDR3 is TGTGCCAGCAGAGCAGCTGGAGGGGCCTCCTACGAGCAGTACTTC. Protein: CASRAAGGASYEQYF.

This sequence joins TRBV18 and TRBJ2-7, with TRBD2 matching over 13 bases. The CDR3 is made up of 15 amino acids. Trimming removed 6 bases from V and 6 bases from J; junction bases left unmatched: 8. Germline-derived CDR1 and CDR2 are KGHSH and LQKENI. CDR3 sequence (DNA): TGTGCCAGCTCTGACGGACTAGCGGGAGCCCTCGAGCAGTACTTC. It codes for CASSDGLAGALEQYF. The entire variable domain, with the rest obtained from reference TRBV18 and TRBJ2-7, is as follows: NAGVMQNPRHLVRRRGQEARLRCSPMKGHSHVYWYRQLPEEGLKFMVYLQKENIIDESGMPKERFSAEFPKEGPSILRIQQVVRGDSAAYFCASSDGLAGALEQYFGPGTRLTVT.

The chain carries TRBV11-3 and TRBJ1-2; D might be TRBD1 (5 bases). The CDR3 is 20 amino acids. Trimming left V 0 bases short and J 4 bases short, with 27 bases between. CDR1 is SGHNT, CDR2 YENEEA, per germline. The CDR3 sequence is CASSLDRRGSPGGWSYGYTF. In nucleotides, the CDR3 is TGTGCCAGCAGCTTAGATCGGCGGGGGAGTCCGGGAGGATGGAGCTATGGCTACACCTTC.

J is TRBJ2-7 and V is TRBV6-1, with TRBD2 as a possible D gene (7 bases). CDR3 length: 14 amino acids. Trimming took off 7 bases at V and 3 bases at J, with 16 bases between the two ends. Germline CDR1 is MNHNS and CDR2 is SASEGT. This CDR3 is CASNVRGAYYEQYF. In DNA form, the CDR3 reads TGTGCCAGCAACGTACGGGGGGCCTACTACGAGCAGTACTTC.

The CDR3 region is CASRPGTGKIYEQYF. The CDR3 nucleotides read TGTGCCAGCCGACCCGGGACAGGGAAAATATACGAGCAGTACTTC. V gene TRBV6-1 combines with J gene TRBJ2-7; TRBD1 matches 9 bases. J gave up 4 bases and V 8 bases, and 12 bases lay outside the gene matches. CDR1 MNHNS and CDR2 SASEGT come from the germline V gene. The CDR3 spans 15 residues.

The chain carries TRBV7-9 and TRBJ1-2; no clear D. V was clipped by 3 bases and J by 4 bases, with 15 bases between them. Germline-derived CDR1 and CDR2 are SEHNR and FQNEAQ (reference sequence). The CDR3 contains 15 residues. CDR3 amino acids: CASSFSGSATYGYTF. CDR3 in DNA: TGTGCCAGCAGCTTCTCAGGATCGGCTACCTATGGCTACACCTTC.

The count of this clone is one. The chain employs TRBV4-3 and TRBJ2-6; 7 nucleotides agree with TRBD2. The germline V gene has CDR1 LGHNA and CDR2 YSLEER. The V segment lost 4 bases and the J segment 0 bases; nucleotides outside the gene matches: 3. The CDR3 extends over 16 amino acids. CDR3 region: CASSRDYFSGANVLTF. CDR3 DNA: TGCGCCAGCAGCCGGGACTACTTCTCTGGGGCCAACGTCCTGACTTTC.

The chain employs TRBV28 and TRBJ1-1; the D gene is possibly TRBD1 (6 bases). The CDR3 sequence is 14 residues long. Trimming left V 5 bases short and J 12 bases short, with 22 bases between. CDR1 and CDR2 (germline): MDHEN, SYDVKM. CDR3 loop: CASSRGQRITRPFF. CDR3 sequence (DNA): TGTGCCAGCAGTCGCGGACAGAGGATCACTAGGCCTTTCTTT.